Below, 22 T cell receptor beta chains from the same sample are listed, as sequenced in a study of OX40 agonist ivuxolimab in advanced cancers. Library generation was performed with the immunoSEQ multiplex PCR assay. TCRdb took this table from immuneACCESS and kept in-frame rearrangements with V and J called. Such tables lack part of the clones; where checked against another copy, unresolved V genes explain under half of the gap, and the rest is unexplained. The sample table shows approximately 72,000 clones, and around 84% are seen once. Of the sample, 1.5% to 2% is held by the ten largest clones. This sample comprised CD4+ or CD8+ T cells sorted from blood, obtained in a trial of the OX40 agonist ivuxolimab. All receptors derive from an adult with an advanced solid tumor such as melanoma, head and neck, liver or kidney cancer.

The CDR3 loop reads CASSSGLADLNEQFF. CDR3 nucleotides: TGTGCCAGCAGCTCAGGACTAGCGGACCTCAATGAGCAGTTCTTC. This chain uses TRBV28 with TRBJ2-1; the match to TRBD2 covers 10 bases. The CDR3 contains 15 residues. Germline V gene lookup returns CDR1 MDHEN and CDR2 SYDVKM. V shed 6 bases, J shed 6 bases, and the junction held 8 bases outside the gene matches.

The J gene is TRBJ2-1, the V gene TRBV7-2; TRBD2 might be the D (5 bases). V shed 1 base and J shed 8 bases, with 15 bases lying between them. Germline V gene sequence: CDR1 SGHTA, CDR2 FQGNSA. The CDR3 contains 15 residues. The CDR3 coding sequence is TGTGCCAGCAGCTTAGTTGGAGGACGTCTGGATGAGCAGTTCTTC. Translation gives CASSLVGGRLDEQFF.

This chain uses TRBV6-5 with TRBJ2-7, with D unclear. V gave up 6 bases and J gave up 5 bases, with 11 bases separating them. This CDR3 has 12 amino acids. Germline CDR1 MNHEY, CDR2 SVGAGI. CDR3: CASRSTIHEQYF. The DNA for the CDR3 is TGTGCCAGCAGATCCACTATCCACGAGCAGTACTTC.

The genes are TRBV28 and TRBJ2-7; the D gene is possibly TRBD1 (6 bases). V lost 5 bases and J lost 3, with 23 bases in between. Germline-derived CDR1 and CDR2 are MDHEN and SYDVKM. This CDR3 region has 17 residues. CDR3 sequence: CASSIIAARRGGYEQYF. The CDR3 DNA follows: TGTGCCAGCAGTATCATCGCTGCCCGCAGGGGCGGCTACGAGCAGTACTTC. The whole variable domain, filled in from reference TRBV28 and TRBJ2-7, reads DVKVTQSSRYLVKRTGEKVFLECVQDMDHENMFWYRQDPGLGLRLIYFSYDVKMKEKGDIPEGYSVSREKKERFSLILESASTNQTSMYLCASSIIAARRGGYEQYFGPGTRLTVT.

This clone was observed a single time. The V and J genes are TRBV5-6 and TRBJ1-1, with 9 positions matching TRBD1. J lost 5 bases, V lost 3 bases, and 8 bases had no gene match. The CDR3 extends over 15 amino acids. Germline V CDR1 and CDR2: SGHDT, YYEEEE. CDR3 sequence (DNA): TGTGCCAGCAGCTCTAAACAGGGGGCTGGTACTGAAGCTTTCTTT. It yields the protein CASSSKQGAGTEAFF.

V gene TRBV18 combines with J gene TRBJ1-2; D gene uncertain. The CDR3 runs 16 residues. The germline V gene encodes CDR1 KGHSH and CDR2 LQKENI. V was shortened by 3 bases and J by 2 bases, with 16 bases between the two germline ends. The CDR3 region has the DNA TGTGCCAGCTCACCGGCGGGCAGATCCCTCAACTATGGCTACACCTTC. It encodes CASSPAGRSLNYGYTF.

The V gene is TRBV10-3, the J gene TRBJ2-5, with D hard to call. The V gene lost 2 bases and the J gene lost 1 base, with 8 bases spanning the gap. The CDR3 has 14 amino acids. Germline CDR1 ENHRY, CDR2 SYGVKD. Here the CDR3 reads CAISEGNSQETQYF. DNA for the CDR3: TGTGCCATCAGTGAGGGGAACTCCCAAGAGACCCAGTACTTC.

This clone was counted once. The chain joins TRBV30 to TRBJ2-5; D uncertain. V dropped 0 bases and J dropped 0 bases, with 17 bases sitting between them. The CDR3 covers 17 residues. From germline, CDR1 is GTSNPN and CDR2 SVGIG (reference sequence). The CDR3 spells CAWSVQRNSRYQETQYF. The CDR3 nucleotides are TGTGCCTGGAGTGTACAGAGGAATAGCCGCTACCAAGAGACCCAGTACTTC.

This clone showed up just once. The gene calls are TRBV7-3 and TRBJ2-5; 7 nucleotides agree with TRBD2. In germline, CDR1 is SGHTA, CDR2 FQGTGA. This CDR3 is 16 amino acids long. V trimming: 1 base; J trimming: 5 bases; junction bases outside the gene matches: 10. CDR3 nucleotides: TGTGCCAGCAGCTTAAGGGGGGGTCCCAGGGAGGAGACCCAGTACTTC. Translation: CASSLRGGPREETQYF.

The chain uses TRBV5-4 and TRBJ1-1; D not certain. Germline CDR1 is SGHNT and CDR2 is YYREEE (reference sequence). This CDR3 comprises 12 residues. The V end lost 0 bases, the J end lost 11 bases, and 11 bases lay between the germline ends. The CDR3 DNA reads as TGTGCCAGCAGCTTGGGACCAAGTGAGGCTTTCTTT. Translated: CASSLGPSEAFF.

CDR3 sequence reads: CASSPLKLAGGPRELFF. DNA of the CDR3: TGTGCCAGCAGCCCGCTGAAGCTAGCGGGAGGGCCCAGGGAGCTGTTTTTT. The chain joins TRBV11-2 to TRBJ2-2, with 12 bases aligning to TRBD2. CDR3 length: 17 amino acids. Germline CDR1 SGHAT, CDR2 FQNNGV. With V trimmed by 5 bases and J by 9 bases, 13 bases remained unmatched.

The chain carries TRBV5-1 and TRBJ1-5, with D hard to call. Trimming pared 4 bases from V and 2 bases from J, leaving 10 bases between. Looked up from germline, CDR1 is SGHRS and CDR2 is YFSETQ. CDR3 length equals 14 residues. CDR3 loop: CASSPTVGNQPQHF. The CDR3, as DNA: TGCGCCAGCAGCCCGACGGTGGGCAATCAGCCCCAGCATTTT. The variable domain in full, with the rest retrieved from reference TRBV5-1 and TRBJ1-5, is KAGVTQTPRYLIKTRGQQVTLSCSPISGHRSVSWYQQTPGQGLQFLFEYFSETQRNKGNFPGRFSGRQFSNSRSEMNVSTLELGDSALYLCASSPTVGNQPQHFGDGTRLSIL.

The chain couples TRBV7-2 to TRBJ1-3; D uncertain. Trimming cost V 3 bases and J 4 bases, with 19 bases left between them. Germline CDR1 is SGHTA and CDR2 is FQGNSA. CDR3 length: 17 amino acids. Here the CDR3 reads CASSLGGSERRGNTIYF. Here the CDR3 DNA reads TGTGCCAGCAGCTTGGGCGGGTCCGAAAGACGAGGAAACACCATATATTTT.

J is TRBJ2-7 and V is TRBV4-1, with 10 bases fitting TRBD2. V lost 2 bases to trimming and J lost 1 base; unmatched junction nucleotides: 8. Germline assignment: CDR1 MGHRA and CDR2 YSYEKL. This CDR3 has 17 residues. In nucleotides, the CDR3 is TGCGCCAGCAGCCAAACGGTGGCTAGCGGGAGTTCCTACGAGCAGTACTTC. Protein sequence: CASSQTVASGSSYEQYF.

CDR3 sequence: CASSQEGGSSDTEAFF. The CDR3 nucleotides are TGTGCCAGCAGCCAGGAGGGGGGCTCATCAGACACTGAAGCTTTCTTT. The rearrangement links TRBV2 to TRBJ1-1; TRBD1 might be the D (6 bases). This CDR3 has 16 amino acids. V was shortened by 6 bases and J by 3 bases, with 20 bases between the two germline ends. Germline-derived CDR1 and CDR2 are SNHLY and FYNNEI.

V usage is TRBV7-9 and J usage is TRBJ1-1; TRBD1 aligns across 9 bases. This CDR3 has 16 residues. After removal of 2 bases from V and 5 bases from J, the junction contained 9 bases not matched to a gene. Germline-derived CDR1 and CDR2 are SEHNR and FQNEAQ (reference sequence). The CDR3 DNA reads TGTGCCAGCAGCTTAACGTCCGGGACAGGGTCAACTGAAGCTTTCTTT. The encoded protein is CASSLTSGTGSTEAFF.

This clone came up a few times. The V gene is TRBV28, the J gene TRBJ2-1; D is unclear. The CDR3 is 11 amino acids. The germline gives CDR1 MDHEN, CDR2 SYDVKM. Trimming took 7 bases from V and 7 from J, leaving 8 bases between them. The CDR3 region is CASTRTNEQFF. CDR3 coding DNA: TGTGCCAGCACCCGTACTAATGAGCAGTTCTTC.

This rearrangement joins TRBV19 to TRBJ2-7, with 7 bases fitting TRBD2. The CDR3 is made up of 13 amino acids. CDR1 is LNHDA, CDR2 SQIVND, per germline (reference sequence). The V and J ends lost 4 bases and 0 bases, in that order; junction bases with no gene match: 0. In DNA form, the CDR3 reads TGTGCCAGTAGTAGCGGGAGCTCCTACGAGCAGTACTTC. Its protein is CASSSGSSYEQYF.

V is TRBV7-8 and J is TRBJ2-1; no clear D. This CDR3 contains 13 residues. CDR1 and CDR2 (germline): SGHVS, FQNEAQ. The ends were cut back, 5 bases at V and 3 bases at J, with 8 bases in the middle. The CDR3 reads CASSRVSYNEQFF. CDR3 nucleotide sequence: TGTGCCAGCAGCCGGGTGAGCTACAATGAGCAGTTCTTC.

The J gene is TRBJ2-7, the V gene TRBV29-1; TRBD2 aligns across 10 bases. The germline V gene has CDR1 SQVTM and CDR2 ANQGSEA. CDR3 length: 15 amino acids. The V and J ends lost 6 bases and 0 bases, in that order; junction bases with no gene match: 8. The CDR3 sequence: CSVMTGTSVSYEQYF. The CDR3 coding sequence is TGCAGCGTAATGACCGGGACTAGCGTCTCCTACGAGCAGTACTTC.

The CDR3 here is CAWSTGISYEQYF. The CDR3 coding sequence is TGTGCCTGGAGTACAGGGATTTCCTACGAGCAGTACTTC. The V gene is TRBV30, the J gene TRBJ2-7, with D possibly TRBD1 on 6 matching bases. The CDR3 sequence is 13 residues long. Germline V gives CDR1 GTSNPN, CDR2 SVGIG (reference sequence). Trimming removed 2 bases from V and 1 base from J, with 9 bases in between.

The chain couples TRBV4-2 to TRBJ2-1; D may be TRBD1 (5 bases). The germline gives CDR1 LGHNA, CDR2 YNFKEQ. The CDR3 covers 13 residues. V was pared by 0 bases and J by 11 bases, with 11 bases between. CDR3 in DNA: TGTGCCAGCAGCCAAGATTGGACAAACCAGCAGTTCTTC. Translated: CASSQDWTNQQFF.